The 18 T cell receptor beta chains below come from one sample, sequenced in a study of cytomegalovirus exposure and HLA in healthy donors. PCR employed 60 Vbeta and 13 Jbeta primers. TCRdb's copy holds only in-frame clones and misses some; the assay was immunoSEQ multiplex PCR. The sample comprises over 100,000 clones, around three quarters of which are singletons, and 4% to 5.5% rests with the top ten. The source material was PBMCs. The origin of the receptors is a man under 40 in good health and CMV-seropositive.

A few counts support this clone. The V call is TRBV10-1, the J call TRBJ1-1; D perhaps matches TRBD1 (5 bases). CDR1 and CDR2 (germline): WNHNN, SYGVQD (reference sequence). The ends were cut back, 0 bases at V and 4 bases at J, with 9 bases in the middle. The CDR3 runs 14 residues. CDR3 amino acids: CASSESPGGTEAFF. CDR3 nucleotide sequence: TGCGCCAGCAGTGAGTCGCCGGGGGGCACTGAAGCTTTCTTT.

CDR3 bases: TGTGCCAGCAGTGGCCGCCAGTACCAAGAGACCCAGTACTTC. Translation: CASSGRQYQETQYF. The chain has TRBV28 and TRBJ2-5; D gene uncertain. V was cut by 5 bases and J by 0 bases, with 10 bases left in between. The CDR3 covers 14 residues. Germline-derived CDR1 and CDR2 are MDHEN and SYDVKM.

This chain links TRBV29-1 with TRBJ2-7; TRBD1 matches at 10 bases. The CDR3 has 15 residues. Unmatched junction bases numbered 13, after V lost 4 bases and J lost 7 bases. CDR1 is SQVTM and CDR2 is ANQGSEA in the germline V gene. This chain's CDR3 is CSVARPGQGKREQYF. Written as DNA, the CDR3 is TGCAGCGTTGCCCGACCGGGACAGGGGAAAAGAGAGCAGTACTTC.

The genes are TRBV9 and TRBJ1-4; 10 positions agree with TRBD1. This CDR3 has 14 amino acids. V gave up 0 bases and J gave up 7 bases; unmatched junction bases: 0. Germline assignment: CDR1 SGDLS and CDR2 YYNGEE. CDR3 bases: TGTGCCAGCAGCGTAGGACAGGGGGCTGAAAAACTGTTTTTT. The encoded protein is CASSVGQGAEKLFF.

The genes are TRBV10-3 and TRBJ2-1; 7 bases align to TRBD1. V lost 3 bases, J lost 6 bases, and 11 bases stayed unmatched. CDR3 length equals 16 residues. The germline gives CDR1 ENHRY, CDR2 SYGVKD. The DNA of the CDR3 is TGTGCCATCAGTGATACCCCAGACAGGGCACGCAATGAGCAGTTCTTC. Encoded protein: CAISDTPDRARNEQFF.

The chain is built from TRBV7-2 and TRBJ2-7; 16 bases are a match to TRBD2. Germline CDR1 SGHTA, CDR2 FQGNSA. The CDR3 is 17 amino acids. V dropped 5 bases and J dropped 6; count of bases not matched to a gene: 10. This chain's CDR3 is CASSPRGTSGGAGEQYF. The CDR3 DNA reads as TGTGCCAGCAGCCCCCGGGGGACTAGCGGGGGGGCTGGCGAGCAGTACTTC.

This chain connects TRBV7-2 to TRBJ1-2; tentatively, D is TRBD1 (6 bases). V was shortened by 5 bases and J by 4 bases, with 11 bases between the two germline ends. This CDR3 has 13 amino acids. Germline lookup yields CDR1 SGHTA and CDR2 FQGNSA. The CDR3 here is CASSAGALYGYTF. CDR3 in DNA: TGTGCCAGCAGCGCGGGGGCCCTCTATGGCTACACCTTC.

This clone has just a few counts. The chain links TRBV18 to TRBJ2-1; 10 bases align to TRBD2. There are 16 residues in the CDR3. Germline V gene sequence: CDR1 KGHSH, CDR2 LQKENI. V was pared by 3 bases and J by 4 bases, with 6 bases of the junction left unmatched. CDR3 nucleotide sequence: TGTGCCAGCTCACCTCAGGAGCGGGGGGGTTACAATGAGCAGTTCTTC. Translating gives CASSPQERGGYNEQFF.

Remarks on this clone: Other nucleotide sequences in the sample specify the same CDR3. This chain connects TRBV7-2 to TRBJ2-7, with 7 positions matching TRBD1. The V gene end was trimmed by 2 bases and the J gene end by 2 bases; junction bases not matched to a gene: 0. The CDR3 extends over 13 amino acids. Germline values: CDR1 SGHTA, CDR2 FQGNSA. The CDR3 reads CASSLTGAYEQYF. The CDR3 nucleotides are TGTGCCAGCAGCTTAACAGGGGCCTACGAGCAGTACTTC.

This chain links TRBV28 with TRBJ2-7; TRBD1 is a possible D gene (7 bases). Trimming stripped 3 bases from V and 5 bases from J, with 14 bases between. There are 14 residues in the CDR3. CDR1 MDHEN and CDR2 SYDVKM come from the germline V gene. The CDR3 DNA reads as TGTGCCAGCAGTTTTCCGCGGGACAGTAACGAGCAGTACTTC. Protein: CASSFPRDSNEQYF.

J is TRBJ1-5 and V is TRBV10-1; perhaps TRBD1 as D (6 bases). The CDR3 runs 17 residues. V lost 6 bases and J lost 0, with 18 bases in between. Germline V CDR1 and CDR2: WNHNN, SYGVQD (reference sequence). The CDR3 sequence is CASRDKQGSDSNQPQHF. CDR3 bases: TGCGCCAGCAGGGACAAACAGGGATCGGATAGCAATCAGCCCCAGCATTTT.

V is TRBV7-9 and J is TRBJ2-5, with 8 bases lining up with TRBD2. Judging by the DNA end, TRBJ2-7 fits better; the J call may be wrong. The CDR3 loop spans 14 amino acids. Looked up from germline, CDR1 is SEHNR and CDR2 is FQNEAQ (reference sequence). In DNA form, the CDR3 reads TGTGCCAGCAGCCGGGGGGGAAGCTCCTACGAGCAGTACTTC. It codes for CASSRGGSSYEQYF.

A few counts support this clone. The chain employs TRBV19 and TRBJ2-7; a weak D match, TRBD2 (6 bases). V lost 4 bases, J lost 4 bases, and 14 bases lay in between. Per the germline V gene, CDR1 is LNHDA and CDR2 is SQIVND (reference sequence). This CDR3 is built from 14 residues. The CDR3 region is CASSREESGYEQYF. CDR3 coding DNA: TGTGCCAGTAGTAGGGAGGAGAGTGGTTACGAGCAGTACTTC. Combining the CDR3 with reference TRBV19 and TRBJ2-7 gives the whole variable domain DGGITQSPKYLFRKEGQNVTLSCEQNLNHDAMYWYRQDPGQGLRLIYYSQIVNDFQKGDIAEGYSVSREKKESFPLTVTSAQKNPTAFYLCASSREESGYEQYFGPGTRLTVT.

This clone was counted ten times or more. The V call is TRBV2, the J call TRBJ1-1; 7 nucleotides match TRBD1. V lost 4 bases and J lost 5; bases outside the gene matches: 7. This CDR3 comprises 14 residues. Germline-derived CDR1 and CDR2 are SNHLY and FYNNEI. For the CDR3, the DNA is TGTGCCAGCAGTGTGGAGGGGGCGAGGACTGAAGCTTTCTTT. It is translated as CASSVEGARTEAFF.

The rearrangement joins TRBV6-6 to TRBJ1-2; no clear D gene. Trimming cost V 5 bases and J 7 bases, with 11 bases left between them. The germline V gene encodes CDR1 MNHNY and CDR2 SVGAGI (reference sequence). The CDR3 covers 12 residues. This CDR3 is CASSSAPRGYTF. The CDR3 DNA is TGTGCCAGCAGTAGCGCGCCGCGTGGCTACACCTTC.

The chain joins TRBV4-1 to TRBJ2-7, with TRBD2 as a possible D gene (6 bases). The CDR3 totals 19 residues. Germline V CDR1 and CDR2: MGHRA, YSYEKL. The germline V and J ends were trimmed by 0 bases and 0 bases, with 21 bases remaining between them. CDR3 amino acids: CASSQDGGTAGRHSYEQYF. The CDR3 nucleotides are TGCGCCAGCAGCCAAGATGGGGGGACGGCAGGGCGACACTCCTACGAGCAGTACTTC.

The chain is built from TRBV18 and TRBJ2-7; no clear D. This CDR3 is 13 amino acids long. V was shortened by 0 bases and J by 8 bases, with 11 bases between the two germline ends. Looked up from germline, CDR1 is KGHSH and CDR2 is LQKENI. This chain's CDR3 is CASSPPESTQQYF. The CDR3 DNA is TGTGCCAGCTCACCACCTGAATCCACACAGCAGTACTTC. Complete variable domain (other parts from reference TRBV18 and TRBJ2-7): NAGVMQNPRHLVRRRGQEARLRCSPMKGHSHVYWYRQLPEEGLKFMVYLQKENIIDESGMPKERFSAEFPKEGPSILRIQQVVRGDSAAYFCASSPPESTQQYFGPGTRLTVT.

The V and J genes are TRBV7-8 and TRBJ2-2; 14 nucleotides agree with TRBD2. The CDR3 runs 18 residues. Germline V gene lookup returns CDR1 SGHVS and CDR2 FQNEAQ. Germline trimming cut 5 bases from V and 1 base from J; bases unmatched to any gene: 6. CDR3 sequence (DNA): TGTGCCAGCAGCCCCGGGACTAGCGGGGGTGGGAACACCGGGGAGCTGTTTTTT. Encoded protein: CASSPGTSGGGNTGELFF. The variable domain in full, with the rest retrieved from reference TRBV7-8 and TRBJ2-2, is GAGVSQSPRYKVAKRGQDVALRCDPISGHVSLFWYQQALGQGPEFLTYFQNEAQLDKSGLPSDRFFAERPEGSVSTLKIQRTQQEDSAVYLCASSPGTSGGGNTGELFFGEGSRLTVL.